The 27 T cell receptor beta chains listed next were all sequenced from one sample in a study of shared clonotypes between healthy human individuals. Terminally differentiated effector memory CD45RA+ cells were excluded by CCR7 positive selection of CD45RO-negative cells. This table comes from immunoSEQ multiplex PCR, and its TCRdb copy is limited to in-frame clones, with some not included. The sample shows about 2,100,000 clones, 85% to 95% of them seen only once. Sequenced: naive CD8+ T cells from PBMCs. The receptors derive from a man younger than 35 in good health. Some clones in this sample may be carry-over from other donors' samples.

This clone showed up just once. The chain has TRBV6-4 and TRBJ1-3; D is ambiguous. Germline V gives CDR1 MRHNA, CDR2 SNTAGT. Trimming took 7 bases from V and 8 from J, leaving 6 bases between them. There are 10 residues in the CDR3. This CDR3 reads CASIGDTIYF. CDR3 sequence (DNA): TGTGCCAGCATCGGGGACACCATATATTTT.

The CDR3 loop reads CASSLGGQGYQPQHF. The CDR3 coding sequence is TGTGCCAGCAGCTTAGGGGGACAGGGCTATCAGCCCCAGCATTTT. The rearrangement links TRBV7-6 to TRBJ1-5; 9 bases fit TRBD1. The germline gives CDR1 SGHVS, CDR2 FNYEAQ. V was clipped by 1 base and J by 5 bases; unmatched bases: 3. There are 15 residues in the CDR3.

V usage is TRBV19 and J usage is TRBJ2-3, with TRBD2 matching over 8 bases. CDR1 and CDR2 (germline): LNHDA, SQIVND (reference sequence). This CDR3 region has 14 residues. Trimming at V came to 5 bases and at J to 6 bases, leaving 7 bases not matched to a gene. CDR3 residues: CASSPLAGGDTQYF. The CDR3 coding sequence is TGTGCCAGTAGTCCCCTAGCGGGCGGTGATACGCAGTATTTT.

CDR3: CASSSDGAAQPQHF. Here the CDR3 DNA reads TGTGCCAGCAGTTCGGACGGGGCGGCTCAGCCCCAGCATTTT. The V and J genes are TRBV28 and TRBJ1-5, with a possible D match to TRBD1 (5 bases). The germline gives CDR1 MDHEN, CDR2 SYDVKM. Trimming removed 4 bases at V and 6 bases at J, with 13 bases between. The CDR3 spans 14 residues. The entire variable domain, with the rest obtained from reference TRBV28 and TRBJ1-5, is as follows: DVKVTQSSRYLVKRTGEKVFLECVQDMDHENMFWYRQDPGLGLRLIYFSYDVKMKEKGDIPEGYSVSREKKERFSLILESASTNQTSMYLCASSSDGAAQPQHFGDGTRLSIL.

This clone came up a few times. The chain employs TRBV28 and TRBJ2-7; unclear D gene. V dropped 8 bases and J dropped 2 bases, with 7 bases sitting between them. This CDR3 has 11 residues. Germline CDR1 and CDR2: MDHEN and SYDVKM. CDR3 coding DNA: TGTGCCAGCGGGGTGACCTACGAGCAGTACTTC. This gives the protein CASGVTYEQYF.

To note about this clone: The conserved phenylalanine or tryptophan normally closing the CDR3 is absent here, so this likely arose from a read error. The chain combines TRBV5-1 with TRBJ2-7, with D perhaps TRBD2 (6 bases). There are 13 residues in the CDR3. The germline V gene encodes CDR1 SGHRS and CDR2 YFSETQ. Trimming removed 1 base from V and 5 bases from J, with 10 bases in between. Written as DNA, the CDR3 is TGCGCCAGCAGCTTGACGGGAGAGCACGAGCAGTACCTC. Protein product: CASSLTGEHEQYL.

The CDR3 DNA is TGTGCCAGCAGTTTTTCCAGGGCTAGCAATCAGCCCCAGCATTTT. Residues: CASSFSRASNQPQHF. This chain connects TRBV28 to TRBJ1-5; possibly TRBD1 for D (5 bases). V dropped 3 bases and J dropped 0 bases, with 9 bases sitting between them. Per the germline V gene, CDR1 is MDHEN and CDR2 is SYDVKM. The CDR3 covers 15 residues. The complete variable domain, with remaining parts taken from reference TRBV28 and TRBJ1-5, reads DVKVTQSSRYLVKRTGEKVFLECVQDMDHENMFWYRQDPGLGLRLIYFSYDVKMKEKGDIPEGYSVSREKKERFSLILESASTNQTSMYLCASSFSRASNQPQHFGDGTRLSIL.

The chain has TRBV19 and TRBJ2-7; no definite D call. The CDR3 consists of 13 residues. The V gene lost 3 bases and the J gene lost 4 bases, with 10 bases spanning the gap. Germline CDR1 and CDR2: LNHDA and SQIVND (reference sequence). The CDR3 nucleotides read TGTGCCAGTAGTATCTTTGTAGGATACGAGCAGTACTTC. Translating gives CASSIFVGYEQYF. Looking up the rest from reference TRBV19 and TRBJ2-7 gives the full variable domain: DGGITQSPKYLFRKEGQNVTLSCEQNLNHDAMYWYRQDPGQGLRLIYYSQIVNDFQKGDIAEGYSVSREKKESFPLTVTSAQKNPTAFYLCASSIFVGYEQYFGPGTRLTVT.

The rearrangement joins TRBV28 to TRBJ2-1, with D perhaps TRBD2 (6 bases). Germline CDR1 MDHEN, CDR2 SYDVKM. V was pared by 2 bases and J by 8 bases, with 19 bases between. The CDR3 sequence is 16 residues long. The CDR3 region is CASSLTAGLSFHEQFF. For the CDR3, the DNA is TGTGCCAGCAGTTTAACTGCCGGACTATCCTTCCATGAGCAGTTCTTC.

The CDR3 nucleotides are TGTGCCAGCACCCTAAGACAGGGCTATGGCTACACCTTC. Translated, it gives CASTLRQGYGYTF. The chain carries TRBV27 and TRBJ1-2; TRBD1 aligns across 7 bases. V lost 7 bases to trimming and J lost 4 bases; unmatched junction nucleotides: 6. Germline-derived CDR1 and CDR2 are MNHEY and SMNVEV (reference sequence). The CDR3 consists of 13 residues.

The J gene is TRBJ2-1, the V gene TRBV27; possible D gene TRBD1, 5 bases. The CDR3 has 14 amino acids. V was trimmed by 5 bases and J by 8 bases, leaving 16 bases between them. Per the germline V gene, CDR1 is MNHEY and CDR2 is SMNVEV (reference sequence). The CDR3 DNA reads TGTGCCAGCAGTCCACAAGCCTGGGGCGATGAGCAGTTCTTC. This sequence encodes CASSPQAWGDEQFF.

The V call is TRBV7-2, the J call TRBJ2-2, with D possibly matching TRBD1 (6 bases). Trimming cost V 4 bases and J 5 bases, with 14 bases left between them. The germline CDR1 and CDR2 sequences are SGHTA and FQGNSA. This CDR3 spans 15 amino acids. The CDR3 reads CASSSRTDWTGELFF. CDR3 coding DNA: TGTGCCAGCAGCTCGCGGACAGACTGGACCGGGGAGCTGTTTTTT.

This sequence joins TRBV9 and TRBJ2-3, with D uncertain. Between the trimmed V and J ends, which lost 2 bases and 2 bases, there was a span of 12 bases. This CDR3 is 15 amino acids long. Germline CDR1 is SGDLS and CDR2 is YYNGEE. CDR3 in amino acids: CASSVDGPYTDTQYF. CDR3 coding DNA: TGTGCCAGCAGCGTTGACGGGCCTTACACAGATACGCAGTATTTT.

This chain connects TRBV11-2 to TRBJ2-3, with 7 bases identical to TRBD1. CDR3 length: 14 residues. Germline CDR1 and CDR2: SGHAT and FQNNGV. Trimming cost V 5 bases and J 6 bases; bases outside gene matches: 8. CDR3 in amino acids: CASSPDRAPDTQYF. The CDR3 DNA reads as TGTGCCAGCAGCCCTGACAGGGCACCCGATACGCAGTATTTT.

The V gene is TRBV6-1, the J gene TRBJ1-2; weak D call: TRBD1 (5 bases). V was trimmed by 7 bases and J by 10 bases, leaving 22 bases between them. CDR3 size: 14 residues. Per germline, CDR1 MNHNS and CDR2 SASEGT. The CDR3 region is CASMLDKRIEVYTF. The CDR3 nucleotides read TGTGCCAGCATGTTGGACAAAAGAATTGAAGTCTACACCTTC.

This chain connects TRBV4-1 to TRBJ2-4; D is tentatively TRBD1 or TRBD2 (5 bases each). Trimming cost V 10 bases and J 9 bases, with 25 bases left between them. The CDR3 sequence is 15 residues long. Germline CDR1 is MGHRA and CDR2 is YSYEKL. The CDR3 DNA sequence: TGCGCCACCAGGGCCACCGTGGGAGCCCAATCCATTCAGTACTTC. It specifies CATRATVGAQSIQYF.

The rearrangement uses TRBV5-1 and TRBJ1-5; possible D gene TRBD1, 5 bases. The CDR3 covers 15 residues. Trimming left V 1 base short and J 6 bases short, with 14 bases between. Germline assignment: CDR1 SGHRS and CDR2 YFSETQ. The CDR3 spells CASSLRPGLGQPQHF. The CDR3, as DNA: TGCGCCAGCAGCTTGCGGCCGGGGCTAGGTCAGCCCCAGCATTTT.

To note about this clone: Different DNA sequences within this sample yield the same CDR3. The chain uses TRBV7-2 and TRBJ1-2, with D unresolved. The CDR3 sequence is 13 residues long. In germline, CDR1 is SGHTA, CDR2 FQGNSA. Trimming took off 1 base at V and 4 bases at J, with 7 bases between the two ends. CDR3 protein: CASSLGGSYGYTF. The CDR3 coding sequence is TGTGCCAGCAGCTTAGGCGGGTCCTATGGCTACACCTTC.

The chain recombines TRBV5-5 with TRBJ2-2, with no clear D. Germline loops: CDR1 SGHKS, CDR2 YYEKEE (reference sequence). CDR3 length: 12 residues. Trimming cost V 4 bases and J 0 bases, with 1 base left between them. CDR3 DNA: TGTGCCAGCAGCCCGAACACCGGGGAGCTGTTTTTT. This sequence encodes CASSPNTGELFF.

Points on this clone: The sample carries other DNA sequences with the same CDR3. The chain has TRBV7-9 and TRBJ1-1; D might be TRBD1 (6 bases). The germline V and J ends were trimmed by 5 bases and 0 bases, with 13 bases remaining between them. The CDR3 has 15 amino acids. CDR1 SEHNR and CDR2 FQNEAQ come from the germline V gene (reference sequence). CDR3 DNA sequence: TGTGCCAGCAGCCTCGGTCAGGGGATGAACACTGAAGCTTTCTTT. It yields the protein CASSLGQGMNTEAFF. The full variable domain, with the rest looked up from reference TRBV7-9 and TRBJ1-1, is DTGVSQNPRHKITKRGQNVTFRCDPISEHNRLYWYRQTLGQGPEFLTYFQNEAQLEKSRLLSDRFSAERPKGSFSTLEIQRTEQGDSAMYLCASSLGQGMNTEAFFGQGTRLTVV.

The V gene is TRBV9, the J gene TRBJ2-3; no clear D. CDR1 and CDR2 from the germline V gene are SGDLS and YYNGEE. The CDR3 is 17 amino acids. V gave up 0 bases and J gave up 1 base, with 15 bases separating them. In nucleotides, the CDR3 is TGTGCCAGCAGCGTAGGCTTATGGGCAGAACGCACAGATACGCAGTATTTT. This codes for CASSVGLWAERTDTQYF.

The chain links TRBV27 to TRBJ2-1, with D unclear. The CDR3 loop spans 15 amino acids. V was clipped by 1 base and J by 4 bases, with 11 bases between them. The germline V gene has CDR1 MNHEY and CDR2 SMNVEV (reference sequence). The CDR3 DNA sequence: TGTGCCAGCAGTTTATTATCCGACTTATACAATGAGCAGTTCTTC. This codes for CASSLLSDLYNEQFF.

In this sample, this clone turned up once. The chain is built from TRBV21-1 and TRBJ2-7; TRBD1, the table's D call, lacks a check against the DNA. TRBV21-1 is recorded as a pseudogene. CDR3 length: 14 amino acids. Here the CDR3 reads CASSKGGPRKIQYF. In DNA form, the CDR3 reads TGTGCCAGCAGCAAAGGGGGGCCCCGAAAAATACAGTACTTC.

A note on this clone: The same CDR3 arises from other DNA sequences in this sample as well. The chain links TRBV11-2 to TRBJ2-5, with 7 bases that match TRBD1. V lost 4 bases to trimming and J lost 2 bases; unmatched junction nucleotides: 4. This CDR3 is built from 14 residues. Germline lookup yields CDR1 SGHAT and CDR2 FQNNGV. The CDR3 DNA reads as TGTGCCAGCAGCTCGCGGACAGGACAAGAGACCCAGTACTTC. Translated: CASSSRTGQETQYF.

The J gene is TRBJ2-1, the V gene TRBV7-3; TRBD2 agrees at 14 bases. Germline V gene data show CDR1 as SGHTA and CDR2 as FQGTGA. CDR3 length: 16 amino acids. V gave up 2 bases and J gave up 8 bases; unmatched junction bases: 5. The CDR3: CASSLVGTSGRDEQFF. The CDR3 DNA is TGTGCCAGCAGCTTAGTTGGGACTAGCGGGAGAGATGAGCAGTTCTTC.

The V gene is TRBV7-9, the J gene TRBJ1-1, with D possibly TRBD1 on 6 matching bases. V lost 3 bases to trimming and J lost 3 bases, with 14 bases between them. Germline V CDR1 and CDR2: SEHNR, FQNEAQ (reference sequence). This CDR3 is 15 amino acids long. The CDR3 sequence is CASSLPPGVDTEAFF. The CDR3 DNA is TGTGCCAGCAGCTTGCCCCCAGGGGTGGACACTGAAGCTTTCTTT.

CDR3 sequence: CAISNNEQFF. The DNA of the CDR3 is TGTGCCATCAGTAACAATGAGCAGTTCTTC. The genes are TRBV10-3 and TRBJ2-1; D is unclear. Germline V gives CDR1 ENHRY, CDR2 SYGVKD. The CDR3 contains 10 residues. Trimming cost V 5 bases and J 5 bases, with 1 base left between them.